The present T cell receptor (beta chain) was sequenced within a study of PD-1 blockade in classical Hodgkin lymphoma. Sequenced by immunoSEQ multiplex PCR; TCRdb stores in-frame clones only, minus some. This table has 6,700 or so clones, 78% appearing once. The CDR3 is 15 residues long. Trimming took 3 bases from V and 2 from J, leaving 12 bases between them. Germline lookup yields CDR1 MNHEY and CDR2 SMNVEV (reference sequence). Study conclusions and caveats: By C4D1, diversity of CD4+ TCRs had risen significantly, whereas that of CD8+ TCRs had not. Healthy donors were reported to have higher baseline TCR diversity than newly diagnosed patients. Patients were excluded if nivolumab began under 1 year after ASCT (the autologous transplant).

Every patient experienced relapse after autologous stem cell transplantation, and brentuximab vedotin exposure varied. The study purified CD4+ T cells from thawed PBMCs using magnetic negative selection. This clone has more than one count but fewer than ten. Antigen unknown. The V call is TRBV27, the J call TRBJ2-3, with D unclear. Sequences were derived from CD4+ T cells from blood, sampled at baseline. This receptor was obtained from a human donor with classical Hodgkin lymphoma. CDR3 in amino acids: CASSFSVPDTDTQYF. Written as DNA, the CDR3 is TGTGCCAGCAGTTTCTCAGTACCCGACACAGATACGCAGTATTTT.